Following are 15 T cell receptor beta chains from one sample sequenced in a study of neurological immune-mediated disorders. Each CDR3 protein is one row after TCRdb ran MiXCR on the 5' RACE reads. The profile shows about 50,000 distinct CDR3 sequences, 4.2% of them singletons. Sequencing used PBMCs. All receptors derive from a man aged 50 to 59 with multiple sclerosis.

This clonotype turned up a few times. The V call is TRBV5-1, the J call TRBJ2-1, with a weak D call TRBD2 (6 bases). V was pared by 1 base and J by 8 bases, with 10 bases between. Germline V gives CDR1 SGHRS, CDR2 YFSETQ. The CDR3 runs to 13 residues. DNA of the CDR3: TGCGCCAGCAGCTTGCCGGGGGAGCATGAGCAGTTCTTC. This encodes CASSLPGEHEQFF.

This clonotype was seen more than once but under ten times. A much larger clone sits a single nucleotide away, making a read error possible. The CDR3 does not end in the conserved phenylalanine or tryptophan, so this is likely a read error. The chain couples TRBV7-7 to TRBJ2-1; D is unresolved. This CDR3 is built from 15 residues. Trimming removed 1 base from V and 0 bases from J, with 7 bases in between. Germline V CDR1 and CDR2: SSHAT, FNYEAQ (reference sequence). CDR3 bases: TGTGCCAGCAGCTTAGACTGGAGCTCCTACAATGAGCAGTTCATC. This sequence encodes CASSLDWSSYNEQFI.

In its sample, this clonotype was seen a few times. V usage is TRBV7-8 and J usage is TRBJ2-1, with a tentative D call TRBD1 (6 bases). This CDR3 is 15 amino acids long. Germline V gene data show CDR1 as SGHVS and CDR2 as FQNEAQ. The V end lost 5 bases, the J end lost 6 bases, and 17 bases lay between the germline ends. CDR3 loop: CASSGVRWTVNEQFF. The CDR3 nucleotides read TGTGCCAGCAGCGGAGTCCGCTGGACAGTCAATGAGCAGTTCTTC.

This clonotype was seen repeatedly, ten times or more. V gene TRBV29-1 combines with J gene TRBJ1-5; 9 positions agree with TRBD1. V lost 4 bases, J lost 5 bases, and 6 bases stayed unmatched. CDR1 is SQVTM, CDR2 ANQGSEA, per germline. The CDR3 consists of 14 residues. CDR3 bases: TGCAGCGTTGGGACAGGGGAAGGGGATCAGCCCCAGCATTTT. It encodes CSVGTGEGDQPQHF.

This clonotype was detected ten times or more. CDR3 coding DNA: TGTGCCAGCAGTCGACGACTAGCACAGAACACCGGGGAGCTGTTTTTT. It codes for CASSRRLAQNTGELFF. J is TRBJ2-2 and V is TRBV6-6; 7 bases agree with TRBD2. Trimming at V came to 5 bases and at J to 1 base, leaving 7 bases not matched to a gene. The germline V gene encodes CDR1 MNHNY and CDR2 SVGAGI (reference sequence). The CDR3 extends over 16 amino acids.

This clonotype was counted ten times or more. The rearrangement links TRBV5-1 to TRBJ2-7; tentative D call: TRBD2 (6 bases). The CDR3 consists of 15 residues. Germline assignment: CDR1 SGHRS and CDR2 YFSETQ. The V end lost 2 bases, the J end lost 3 bases, and 15 bases lay between the germline ends. CDR3 loop: CASSFGRTDLYEQYF. The CDR3 DNA sequence: TGCGCCAGCAGCTTTGGGAGGACTGATCTCTACGAGCAGTACTTC.

This clonotype was counted many times. This chain uses TRBV5-4 with TRBJ2-3; TRBD1 is a possible D gene (7 bases). The CDR3 sequence is 14 residues long. The V gene lost 7 bases and the J gene lost 2 bases, with 14 bases spanning the gap. Germline CDR1 SGHNT, CDR2 YYREEE (reference sequence). The CDR3 loop is CASQRGRDTDTQYF. The CDR3 nucleotides read TGTGCCAGCCAAAGGGGGCGGGACACAGATACGCAGTATTTT.

This clonotype appeared many times. The chain is built from TRBV28 and TRBJ2-7; D remains ambiguous. Germline V gives CDR1 MDHEN, CDR2 SYDVKM. The CDR3 totals 13 residues. Trimming shortened V by 2 bases and J by 2 bases, and 7 bases separated the two germline ends. CDR3: CASSLSGTYEQYF. The CDR3 DNA reads TGTGCCAGCAGTTTAAGTGGGACCTACGAGCAGTACTTC.

The V gene is TRBV5-4, the J gene TRBJ2-5; 7 positions agree with TRBD1. Germline V CDR1 and CDR2: SGHNT, YYREEE (reference sequence). CDR3 length: 16 amino acids. J gave up 5 bases and V 4 bases, and 14 bases lay outside the gene matches. CDR3 in DNA: TGTGCCAGCAGCAGGAACAGGGGAGCGGAAACGGAGACCCAGTACTTC. Translation: CASSRNRGAETETQYF.

The J gene is TRBJ2-7, the V gene TRBV20-1; no definite D call. This CDR3 contains 11 residues. CDR1 and CDR2 from the germline V gene are DFQATT and SNEGSKA (reference sequence). The V and J ends lost 6 bases and 6 bases respectively, with 12 bases between them. This CDR3 is CSAKTVFEQYF. In nucleotides, the CDR3 is TGCAGTGCCAAAACTGTATTCGAGCAGTACTTC.

The sample holds many counts of this clonotype. The gene calls are TRBV4-1 and TRBJ2-7; the match to TRBD2 covers 7 bases. V dropped 4 bases and J dropped 6; count of bases not matched to a gene: 3. The CDR3 totals 12 residues. CDR1 is MGHRA and CDR2 is YSYEKL in the germline V gene. The CDR3 coding sequence is TGCGCCAGCAGCCCTGGGAGGGGCGAGCAGTACTTC. Protein product: CASSPGRGEQYF.

The sample holds a few counts of this clonotype. The rearrangement joins TRBV15 to TRBJ1-2; 9 nucleotides agree with TRBD1. Germline CDR1 and CDR2: LNHNV and YYDKDF (reference sequence). Trimming took 0 bases from V and 2 from J; bases not matched to a gene: 4. The CDR3 consists of 16 residues. DNA of the CDR3: TGTGCCACCAGCAGAGATCAGGACAGGGGAAACTATGGCTACACCTTC. Its translation: CATSRDQDRGNYGYTF.

The sample holds many counts of this clonotype. This rearrangement joins TRBV10-2 to TRBJ2-3, with D possibly TRBD2 on 6 matching bases. The germline V gene encodes CDR1 WSHSY and CDR2 SAAADI. V was clipped by 3 bases and J by 3 bases, with 10 bases between them. The CDR3 covers 14 residues. CDR3 protein: CASSDKRETDTQYF. Here the CDR3 DNA reads TGCGCCAGCAGTGATAAACGGGAGACAGATACGCAGTATTTT.

In this sample, this clonotype turned up many times. This rearrangement joins TRBV4-2 to TRBJ2-7; D gene unclear. Looked up from germline, CDR1 is LGHNA and CDR2 is YNFKEQ. The CDR3 has 11 residues. V was shortened by 1 base and J by 6 bases, with 4 bases between the two germline ends. This chain's CDR3 is CASSQGAEQYF. CDR3 nucleotide sequence: TGTGCCAGCAGCCAAGGAGCCGAGCAGTACTTC.

In DNA, the CDR3 is TGCGCCAGCAGCCAAGGTCCCAAAACCGGGGAGCTGTTTTTT. As protein: CASSQGPKTGELFF. The chain carries TRBV4-1 and TRBJ2-2; no clear D. The CDR3 has 14 amino acids. Trimming removed 1 base at V and 5 bases at J, with 8 bases between. Germline loops: CDR1 MGHRA, CDR2 YSYEKL.